This T cell receptor (beta chain) was obtained from a study of CD8 T cells in ankylosing spondylitis. Study observations and caveats: Significantly higher representation of disease-linked clones was reported for matched ankylosing spondylitis synovial fluid. In ankylosing spondylitis blood, a motif of roughly eight highly homologous TCR beta variants appeared characteristic.

This clonotype was seen a few times. What it binds is unknown. Germline V lookup: CDR1 SGHRS, CDR2 YFSETQ. Trimming removed 0 bases from V and 5 bases from J, with 17 bases in between. The CDR3 runs to 16 residues. Preparation of TCR beta libraries was done by quantitative 5'-RACE with molecular barcodes. TCRdb reanalysed the 5' RACE reads using MiXCR and keeps one entry per CDR3 protein. This sample has about 840,000 distinct CDR3 sequences, with about 10% found just once. The sequence derives from a male donor with ankylosing spondylitis. This rearrangement joins TRBV5-1 to TRBJ1-1; D might be TRBD1 (5 bases). The sample was blood, either unsorted or a sorted T cell fraction (not recorded which). CDR3 sequence: CASSLAGDTEGTEAFF. In DNA form, the CDR3 reads TGCGCCAGCAGCTTGGCCGGAGACACGGAGGGGACTGAAGCTTTCTTT.